One sample yielded the 5 T cell receptor beta chains listed below, sequenced in a study of beta chain features in type 1 diabetes (dated by TCRdb to 2017 to 2018). Summary of the overall study and its limitations: A moderate but significant shortening of TCRB CDR3 length was observed in type 1 diabetes patients in all four CD4+ subsets.

Their target antigens are unknown. Library prep was done by the immunoSEQ multiplex PCR assay. The High Capacity cDNA Reverse Transcription Kit was used to reverse transcribe all of the isolated RNA, meaning that expressed TCRB transcripts were what got sequenced. Imported from immuneACCESS, the table was reduced by TCRdb to in-frame sequences with V and J called. These copies leave out some clones; in studies compared against another copy, an unresolved V gene accounts for under half, and the cause of the remainder is not known. Within this sample are some 150,000 clones, with about 13% of them counted one time only. The ten biggest clones cover around 1.4% of the sample. Specimen: central memory CD4+ T cells from blood. The source of these receptors is a man between 18 and 35 years old with type 1 diabetes.

This clone showed up just a few times. The chain carries TRBV2 and TRBJ1-2; D not resolved. From germline, CDR1 is SNHLY and CDR2 FYNNEI. The CDR3 runs 16 residues. Trimming pared 7 bases from V and 4 bases from J, leaving 22 bases between. Here the CDR3 DNA reads TGTGCCAGCAAAAAGGTTGGGATCACGACCCGCTATGGCTACACCTTC. It codes for CASKKVGITTRYGYTF.

The chain has TRBV30 and TRBJ1-1, with 7 positions matching TRBD1. This CDR3 comprises 14 residues. Trimming took 1 base from V and 6 from J; bases not matched to a gene: 8. The germline V gene encodes CDR1 GTSNPN and CDR2 SVGIG (reference sequence). CDR3 in amino acids: CAWSGDRKRPEAFF. For the CDR3, the DNA is TGTGCCTGGAGTGGGGACAGAAAGCGGCCTGAAGCTTTCTTT.

The chain is built from TRBV5-1 and TRBJ1-5; tentatively, D is TRBD1 (5 bases). The CDR3 contains 13 residues. Trimming took off 2 bases at V and 5 bases at J, with 8 bases between the two ends. The germline CDR1 and CDR2 sequences are SGHRS and YFSETQ. The CDR3 sequence: CASSFEGHQPQHF. The CDR3 coding sequence is TGCGCCAGCAGCTTTGAGGGGCATCAGCCCCAGCATTTT.

Only a few counts were recorded for this clone. The genes are TRBV2 and TRBJ2-1, with 8 bases fitting TRBD2. The germline V gene encodes CDR1 SNHLY and CDR2 FYNNEI. Trimming took 6 bases from V and 0 from J; bases not matched to a gene: 4. This CDR3 is built from 15 residues. The CDR3 is CASRLAGSSYNEQFF. The CDR3 DNA reads as TGTGCCAGCAGATTAGCGGGGAGCTCCTACAATGAGCAGTTCTTC.

This clone turned up a few times. V and J are TRBV6-6 and TRBJ2-1; TRBD2 might be the D (6 bases). The germline CDR1 and CDR2 sequences are MNHNY and SVGAGI (reference sequence). The length of the CDR3 is 12 residues. Trimming took off 6 bases at V and 5 bases at J, with 8 bases between the two ends. CDR3 in DNA: TGTGCCAGCAGCCGGGGGAACAATGAGCAGTTCTTC. This sequence encodes CASSRGNNEQFF.